The following is a T cell receptor (beta chain) sequence with its context. There are 18 residues in the CDR3. Per germline, CDR1 SGHTA and CDR2 FQGNSA. V was pared by 5 bases and J by 0 bases, with 22 bases between. These data come from a study of blood T cell repertoires in COVID-19. Overall study context: Some COVID-19 samples were acute and others convalescent; all came from the United States, Italy and Spain.

In the original workflow: The authors estimated nucleated cell counts from reference gene primer amplification. Libraries were prepared by immunoSEQ multiplex PCR; TCRdb keeps only in-frame clonotypes and omits some of them. V and J calls and clone size are those listed in that table; D and trimming were worked out from the DNA. Of 300,000 to 350,000 clones in the sample, around 91% were seen once. The chain combines TRBV7-2 with TRBJ1-1, with D perhaps matching TRBD1 (6 bases). Sequencing was performed on peripheral blood. The TCR comes from a woman aged 18-29 years who had recovered from COVID-19. CDR3: CASSINRVRTTMNTEAFF. Here the CDR3 DNA reads TGTGCCAGCAGCATAAACAGGGTCCGTACTACTATGAACACTGAAGCTTTCTTT.